The sequence of this T cell receptor beta chain was determined in a study of cytomegalovirus exposure and HLA in healthy donors (dated by TCRdb to about 2017). Broadly, across the study: An earlier analysis of around 600 of the donors reported 250 to 350 Gb of sequence data and 100 million to 140 million unique TCR beta sequences from about 200 million T cells. An early release that covered more than 550 HLA-typed donors contained 300 to 350 gigabases of sequencing data and 75 million to 100 million unique TCR sequences. Among the roughly 400 genotyped donors, 75% to 90% belonged to the genetic ancestry cluster associated with self-reported Caucasian donors. The study aimed to test whether cataloging public T cell receptors could reveal signatures of past pathogen exposure. Using immunosequencing, the study profiled T cell repertoires from around 670 subjects and related those repertoires to cytomegalovirus serostatus. Along with the roughly 670-subject first cohort, a separate validation cohort of over a hundred different subjects was used. To predict cytomegalovirus infection status, the study brought together high-throughput TCR immunosequencing, statistical association of individual TCRs with disease status, and machine learning. A later analysis re-analyzed previously published TCR beta repertoires from about 730 donors and added high-resolution HLA genotyping to study TCR occurrence patterns. Rather than drawing on any new phenotypic data, the later analysis identified candidate immune exposures from TCR beta sequences and the way those sequences occurred across donors. An earlier analysis of approximately 500 of the donors applied high-throughput TCR beta sequencing to assess whether each TCR beta V gene segment acted as functional or pseudogenic. Donor age, sex, ethnicity and CMV serostatus were compiled together with the repertoire data. A later genetic analysis took genome-wide SNP genotypes for about 55% of the 666 donors and used that subset as a discovery cohort. All discovery cohort repertoires had been generated using a single sequencing platform. HLA typing covered class I and class II loci at four-digit resolution. Typing coverage differed by locus: A, B, C, DRB1 and DQB1 were typed in roughly 620-640 donors, DQA1 in 500 to 550, DPA1 in 600 to 610, and DPB1 in about 450. Roughly five DR-DQ haplotypes were handled as single units for association and clustering, since linkage in the cohort was strong. Among about 410 genotyped donors of the cohort, an average of about 240,000 unique TCR beta nucleotide sequences was sequenced per donor, of which about 18% were non-productive. What the authors observed across the whole study: The authors suggested that the approach could potentially be generalized to other disease states and immunological phenotypes. A further reported finding was that TCR beta sequences accurately predicted the HLA-A and HLA-B alleles for most subjects in the first cohort. An earlier analysis of 587 of the donors showed that most TCR beta V segments appeared in productive rearrangements either about 90% or about 30% of the time, which broadly matched IMGT annotations. Compared with the 666-donor mean, donors in an Asian-associated ancestry cluster had fewer N-insertions in productive TCRs, according to a later genetic analysis. A group of highly shared sequence variants was considered likely to be a technical artifact of the sequencing pipeline. A later analysis found that TCR association rates varied across HLA loci, with DRB1 alleles showing the most associated TCRs and HLA-C alleles the fewest. In the study, 150 to 200 TCR beta chains were listed as associated with cytomegalovirus. Most TCR sequences were observed very rarely across donors, whereas some public TCRs were present in many individuals. Over 15 rarely observed V segments, including chromosome 9 orphons, were excluded from the earlier analysis of approximately 600 of the donors because counts were too low. According to a later analysis, most CMV-associated TCR beta chains appeared to be HLA-restricted, and the HLA associations seemed to be driven largely by CMV exposure. When HLA alleles, especially DR and DQ, strongly co-occurred, attributing TCR associations to individual alleles was difficult. Only TCR beta chains were sequenced in this cohort, and the absence of alpha or paired-chain data limited detectable features. Specific HLA alleles were associated with 18,000 or so TCR beta sequences at a false discovery rate of 0.05 in a later analysis. In a later genetic analysis, a missense DCLRE1C variant was associated with V-gene and J-gene trimming of TCR beta chains, and the association was replicated in an independent cohort. Cytomegalovirus status was reported to be diagnosed by the classifier with high specificity and sensitivity in both the original and validation cohorts. Several of the top co-occurrence clusters appeared to be linked to parvovirus B19, influenza, CMV and Epstein-Barr virus, according to a later analysis. Three of the identified cytomegalovirus-associated TCR beta chains were confirmed in vitro to be specific for cytomegalovirus antigens. Sequencing depth was assumed to be roughly uniform across donors in the presence/absence analyses, though that assumption may not hold. Correlated functional status among segregating V segments might reflect linkage disequilibrium, but an unknown experimental factor could not be ruled out. HLA typing was unavailable for some donors at each locus, so association tests used only the typed subset. A later analysis found that HLA-associated TCR beta chains were more clonally expanded and had lower generation probabilities than equally common non-associated chains. The only immune exposure information available for the cohort was CMV serostatus. The 87-base-pair reads could not distinguish some IMGT-functional V segments, including TRBV6-2 and TRBV6-3, so those segments were excluded.

The cohort consisted of hundreds of healthy bone marrow donors. Cohort members were all nominally healthy when sampled, although unrecorded immune exposures were likely present. The donor was CMV seropositive and was included in the group of approximately 310 seropositive cohort members. A peripheral blood sample was provided by each donor, and peripheral blood mononuclear cells were used for TCR beta sequencing. Genomic DNA was extracted from the blood cell samples with the Qiagen DNeasy Blood Extraction Kit. Library generation was performed with the immunoSEQ multiplex PCR assay. The multiplex PCR relied on a mix of 60 forward primers for TCR Vbeta segments and 13 reverse primers for TCR Jbeta segments. The CDR3 region of rearranged TCR beta genes was amplified from genomic DNA by a multiplex PCR assay. The amplified TCR beta libraries were sequenced on the Illumina HiSeq System as 87-base-pair reads. The authors processed their data as follows. A later analysis counted approximately 74 million unique TCR beta chains across the 700 or so repertoires, and around 9.9 million of these chains were shared by at least two donors. To remove PCR and sequencing errors, raw reads were error-corrected and collapsed into unique sequences using a nearest-neighbor algorithm that merged closely related sequences. V, D and J gene segments were assigned by aligning CDR3 sequences to IMGT reference sequences. Each retained sequence needed at least a six-nucleotide match to both a V gene segment and a J gene segment. Rearrangements were called productive when the CDR3 lacked stop codons and stayed in frame with V and J; all others were non-productive. CDR3 was defined by IMGT convention, running from the second conserved V-encoded cysteine to the conserved J-encoded phenylalanine. The earlier analysis of roughly 590 of the donors excluded any sequence lacking an unambiguous match to a single V gene segment. In an earlier analysis of approximately 560 of the donors, a V segment was called functional when productive rearrangements were above 56.7%, and segregating when the standard deviation between donors exceeded 5%. A statistical classification framework was built for diagnosing cytomegalovirus status from the catalog of TCR beta chain sequences. A later analysis assigned V and J genes by comparing TCR nucleotide sequences with IMGT/GENE-DB human TR gene sequences. In a later analysis, CDR3 sequences and most-parsimonious VDJ recombination scenarios were assigned using the TCRdist pipeline. In a later analysis, every TCR beta chain was defined by the combination of its CDR3 amino acid sequence and its V-gene family, and reads without a unique V-gene family were dropped. To address suspected cross-contamination and a sequencing artifact, a later analysis removed roughly 580 highly shared, low-generation-probability nucleotide sequences. In a later analysis, a clonal expansion index was calculated for each public chain from normalized within-repertoire ranks of inferred template counts. Generation probabilities in a later analysis came from a VDJ recombination model fitted to out-of-frame rearrangements, and those results were checked against IGoR. Hypergeometric tests were used in a later analysis to score TCR-TCR, TCR-HLA and TCR-CMV co-occurrence, with a repertoire-size bias correction applied to the TCR pairs. False discovery rates were estimated in a later analysis by permuting HLA or CMV assignments 20 times. In a later analysis, co-occurring TCRs were grouped with DBSCAN, and TCRdist sequence similarity was added when clustering was performed within HLA-allele-positive subsets. Co-occurrence clustering excluded repertoires with fewer than 30,000 or more than 120,000 public chains, plus five with anomalous nucleotide sharing. In its TCRdb copy, this immuneACCESS table keeps in-frame sequences only and misses some clones. Where compared with another copy, unresolved V genes explain less than half of these, and the others have no known cause. That table gives V, J and clone size, and the DNA gave D and trimming. The sample includes 55,000 to 70,000 clones, with less than 85% observed a single time. Approximately 19% of the sample is taken by the ten largest.

The CDR3 starts with the cysteine, ends with the phenylalanine, and has 13 residues. Only CDR3 DNA is held: 39 bases, read in frame from base 1. The germline V gene gives CDR1 as SNHLY and CDR2 as FYNNEI. Deletion took 7 bases off V and 9 bases off J, with a span of 13 bases between the germline ends. In regard to this clone: No antigen is known for it. One base away there is no much larger clone; base qualities are not given.

The chain is assembled from TRBV2 and TRBJ1-6, with the D gene too uncertain to name. The sequenced material came from PBMCs. The receptor's source is a woman between 55 and 75 years old in good health and CMV-seropositive. The DNA sequence follows: TGTGCCAGCACTCTGGAGCCGGGTTCACCCCTCCACTTT. Translated, it reads CASTLEPGSPLHF.